This T cell receptor (beta chain) derives from a study of human T cells and chemical hapten exposure. The study, taken as a whole, reports: Patch test score rose with PT1 expanded TCRs, significant at 8, 16, 32, not 4.

Library construction involved attaching unique molecular identifiers to individual cDNA molecules, which allowed quantitative, reproducible TCR counting. TCRdb redid the calling of the RACE reads with MiXCR, one entry per CDR3 protein. The data show about 120,000 distinct CDR3 sequences, 13% seen once. This clonotype appeared many times. The antigen remains undetermined. Trimming removed 3 bases from V and 2 bases from J; junction bases left unmatched: 12. Germline-derived CDR1 and CDR2 are DFQATT and SNEGSKA (reference sequence). This CDR3 contains 17 residues. Time point given: pre-sensitization, week 0. Treatment given: therapeutic diphenylcyclopropenone sensitization with weekly scalp DPC. The study enrolled 18 to 70-year-old alopecia patients suitable for DPC. RNA extraction used unfractionated whole blood as the source of total RNA.

The sample was whole blood, taken in connection with sensitization to the hapten diphenylcyclopropenone (DPC). This receptor was taken from a woman between 18 and 30 years old with alopecia areata. Some clones in this sample may be carry-over from other donors' samples. The J gene is TRBJ2-2, the V gene TRBV20-1, with 7 nucleotides matching TRBD1. As DNA, the CDR3 is TGCAGTGCTAGGCCGACTAAAAGGGGGCCAAACACCGGGGAGCTGTTTTTT. Protein: CSARPTKRGPNTGELFF.